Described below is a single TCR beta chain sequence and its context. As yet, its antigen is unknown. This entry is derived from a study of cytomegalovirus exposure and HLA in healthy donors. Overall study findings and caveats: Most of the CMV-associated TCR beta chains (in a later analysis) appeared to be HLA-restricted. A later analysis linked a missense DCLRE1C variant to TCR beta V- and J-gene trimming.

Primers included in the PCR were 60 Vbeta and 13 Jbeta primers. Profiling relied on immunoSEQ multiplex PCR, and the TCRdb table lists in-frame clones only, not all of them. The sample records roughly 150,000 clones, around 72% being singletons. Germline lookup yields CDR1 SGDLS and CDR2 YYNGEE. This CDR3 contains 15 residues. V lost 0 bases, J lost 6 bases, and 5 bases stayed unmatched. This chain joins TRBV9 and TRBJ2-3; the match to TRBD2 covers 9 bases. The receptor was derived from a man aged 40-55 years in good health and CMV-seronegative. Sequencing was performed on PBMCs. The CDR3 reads CASSVVGTSYDTQYF. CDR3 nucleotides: TGTGCCAGCAGCGTAGTGGGGACTAGCTACGATACGCAGTATTTT. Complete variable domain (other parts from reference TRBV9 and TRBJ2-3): DSGVTQTPKHLITATGQRVTLRCSPRSGDLSVYWYQQSLDQGLQFLIQYYNGEERAKGNILERFSAQQFPDLHSELNLSSLELGDSALYFCASSVVGTSYDTQYFGPGTRLTVL.